This T cell receptor beta chain originates from a study of blood T cell repertoires in COVID-19. As originally analysed: How many nucleated cells were present was estimated from reference gene primer amplification. Profiling relied on immunoSEQ multiplex PCR, and the TCRdb table lists in-frame clones only, not all of them. The V and J calls and clone size were taken over from that table, and D and trimming were inferred from the DNA. The data contain roughly 300,000 clones, 80% to 95% of them singletons. The source is a woman aged 25 to 45 with COVID-19, enrolled during active disease. Sequenced input: peripheral blood.

The CDR3 protein is CASSQGQARAFF. CDR3 nucleotide sequence: TGTGCCAGCAGCCAAGGACAGGCCAGAGCTTTCTTT. V and J are TRBV3-1 (or the pseudogene TRBV3-2) and TRBJ1-1, with D maybe TRBD1 (6 bases). Germline V gene sequence: CDR1 LGHDT, CDR2 YNNKEL (reference sequence). The CDR3 has 12 residues. Trimming took off 1 base at V and 10 bases at J, with 10 bases between the two ends.